This TCR beta chain is drawn from a study of radiotherapy plus CTLA-4 blockade in lung cancer. Germline CDR1 is SGHTA and CDR2 is FQGTGA. The CDR3 spans 14 residues. V shed 3 bases, J shed 3 bases, and the junction held 0 bases outside the gene matches. Assay used: immunoSEQ multiplex PCR; TCRdb lists only in-frame clones, some missing. The table shows 43,000 or so clones, with roughly two thirds occurring only once. This receptor was obtained from a human donor with non-small cell lung cancer who had a complete response to radiotherapy plus ipilimumab. J is TRBJ2-1 and V is TRBV7-3; 9 bases are a match to TRBD2. Source: peripheral blood, taken from a patient treated with radiotherapy plus ipilimumab. For the CDR3, the DNA is TGTGCCAGCAGCTTTAGCGGGAGCTACAATGAGCAGTTCTTC. Protein: CASSFSGSYNEQFF.